This T cell receptor (beta chain) was sequenced during a study of T cell changes during pregnancy in multiple sclerosis. V was pared by 4 bases and J by 3 bases, with 8 bases of the junction left unmatched. Germline CDR1 reads MGHRA; CDR2 reads YSYEKL. This CDR3 has 16 residues. TCRdb keeps only in-frame clones here, not all; method: immunoSEQ multiplex PCR. The data contain approximately 100,000 clones, 80% to 95% of them singletons. Here the sequenced sample was peripheral blood, taken after pregnancy. The chain is built from TRBV4-1 and TRBJ2-7, with 11 bases matching TRBD1. The clonotype was recovered from a female donor with multiple sclerosis, enrolled in a pregnancy study. The CDR3 DNA is TGCGCCAGCAGCCCCGGTAGGACAGGGGGCATCTACGAGCAGTACTTC. It yields the protein CASSPGRTGGIYEQYF.